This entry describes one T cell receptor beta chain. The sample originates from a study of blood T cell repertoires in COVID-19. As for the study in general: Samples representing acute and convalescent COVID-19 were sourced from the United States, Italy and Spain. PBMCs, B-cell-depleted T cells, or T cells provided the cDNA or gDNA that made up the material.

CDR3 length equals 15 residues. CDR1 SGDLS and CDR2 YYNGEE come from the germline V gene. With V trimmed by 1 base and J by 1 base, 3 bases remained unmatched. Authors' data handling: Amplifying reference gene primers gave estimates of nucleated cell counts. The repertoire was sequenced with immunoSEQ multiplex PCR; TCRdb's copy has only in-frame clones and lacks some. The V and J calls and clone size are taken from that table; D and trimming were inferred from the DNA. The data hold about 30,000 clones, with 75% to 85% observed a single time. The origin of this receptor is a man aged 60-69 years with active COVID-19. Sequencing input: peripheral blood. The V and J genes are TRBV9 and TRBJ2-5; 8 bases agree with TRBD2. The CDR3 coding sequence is TGTGCCAGCAGCGTAAGCGGGAGATCCCAAGAGACCCAGTACTTC. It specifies CASSVSGRSQETQYF.